One and the same sample provided the 9 T cell receptor beta chains below, sequenced in a study of OX40 agonist ivuxolimab in advanced cancers. The table came from immunoSEQ multiplex PCR; TCRdb's copy has only in-frame clones and leaves some out. The sample records some 80,000 clones, 92% being singletons. The material was CD4+ or CD8+ T cells sorted from blood, obtained in a trial of the OX40 agonist ivuxolimab. The receptors derive from an adult with an advanced solid tumor such as melanoma, head and neck, liver or kidney cancer.

This clone is a singleton in its sample. The chain carries TRBV5-4 and TRBJ2-2, with 7 bases identical to TRBD2. There are 15 residues in the CDR3. Germline V gene data show CDR1 as SGHNT and CDR2 as YYREEE (reference sequence). Losses at the gene ends were 0 bases for V and 7 bases for J; bases not matched to a gene: 6. CDR3 protein: CASSLALGRGGELFF. CDR3 in DNA: TGTGCCAGCAGCTTGGCACTAGGGAGGGGCGGGGAGCTGTTTTTT.

The rearrangement joins TRBV7-9 to TRBJ2-7; 7 bases are shared with TRBD2. Germline V lookup: CDR1 SEHNR, CDR2 FQNEAQ (reference sequence). J gave up 1 base and V 2 bases, and 2 bases lay outside the gene matches. This CDR3 is built from 14 residues. The CDR3 region is CASSLQRDSYEQYF. The CDR3 DNA is TGTGCCAGCAGCTTACAGCGGGATTCCTACGAGCAGTACTTC.

The chain employs TRBV6-6 and TRBJ1-1, with D hard to call. The CDR3 covers 16 residues. The V gene lost 4 bases and the J gene lost 1 base, with 16 bases spanning the gap. Germline V gene data show CDR1 as MNHNY and CDR2 as SVGAGI (reference sequence). The DNA of the CDR3 is TGTGCCAGCAGTTTCGGAACTGGGTCCGCGAACACTGAAGCTTTCTTT. Translating it yields CASSFGTGSANTEAFF.

The chain is built from TRBV19 and TRBJ2-3, with 9 nucleotides matching TRBD1. From germline, CDR1 is LNHDA and CDR2 SQIVND (reference sequence). The CDR3 runs to 15 residues. V trimming: 6 bases; J trimming: 1 base; junction bases outside the gene matches: 5. CDR3 nucleotides: TGTGCCAGTAGGGATACAGGGGGCCGCACAGATACGCAGTATTTT. The encoded protein is CASRDTGGRTDTQYF.

The chain has TRBV5-4 and TRBJ2-2; perhaps D is TRBD1 or TRBD2 (6 bases each). Trimming shortened V by 2 bases and J by 5 bases, and 13 bases separated the two germline ends. The CDR3 spans 15 residues. Germline CDR1 is SGHNT and CDR2 is YYREEE (reference sequence). DNA of the CDR3: TGTGCCAGCAGCTTCTGGGGGGCCTTAACCGGGGAGCTGTTTTTT. It yields the protein CASSFWGALTGELFF.

The chain uses TRBV7-9 and TRBJ1-4; 9 positions agree with TRBD1. Germline V gene sequence: CDR1 SEHNR, CDR2 FQNEAQ (reference sequence). The CDR3 is 17 amino acids. With V trimmed by 1 base and J by 8 bases, 11 bases remained unmatched. CDR3 amino acids: CASSLDPPGQGYEKLFF. CDR3 in DNA: TGTGCCAGCAGCTTAGATCCTCCGGGACAGGGCTACGAAAAACTGTTTTTT.

The CDR3 coding sequence is TGTGCCATCAGACCCTCACCGGGACAGGGGGCCGATGAGCAGTTCTTC. Translated: CAIRPSPGQGADEQFF. The chain combines TRBV10-3 with TRBJ2-1, with 12 bases lining up with TRBD1. Germline values: CDR1 ENHRY, CDR2 SYGVKD. The CDR3 contains 16 residues. V trimming: 6 bases; J trimming: 8 bases; junction bases outside the gene matches: 11.

This clone is a singleton in its sample. This rearrangement joins TRBV27 to TRBJ2-1; the match to TRBD2 covers 12 bases. The CDR3 totals 15 residues. V lost 5 bases to trimming and J lost 6 bases; unmatched junction nucleotides: 5. Per the germline V gene, CDR1 is MNHEY and CDR2 is SMNVEV (reference sequence). In DNA, the CDR3 is TGTGCCAGCAGTCCACTAGCGGGAGGAAGCAATGAGCAGTTCTTC. Protein: CASSPLAGGSNEQFF.

The chain carries TRBV5-1 and TRBJ2-3; tentatively, D is TRBD1 (5 bases). The V and J ends lost 2 bases and 0 bases respectively, with 10 bases between them. This CDR3 has 15 amino acids. CDR1 and CDR2 (germline): SGHRS, YFSETQ. In DNA form, the CDR3 reads TGCGCCAGCAGCTTTGAGGACACTAGCACAGATACGCAGTATTTT. Its protein product is CASSFEDTSTDTQYF.